What follows are 21 T cell receptor beta chains derived from one specimen sequenced in a study of patients and donors after allogeneic stem cell transplantation. TCRdb called the RT-PCR reads again in MiXCR, with one record for every CDR3 protein. The sample shows roughly 140,000 distinct CDR3 sequences, approximately 35% of them seen only once. The sample taken for sequencing was blood, either unsorted or a sorted T cell fraction (not recorded which). The receptors stem from a human donor who was either an allogeneic HSCT recipient or a stem cell or donor lymphocyte infusion donor (not recorded which). It is not recorded whose cells these are; they may come from a transplant donor.

The chain uses TRBV3-1 and TRBJ1-4; 8 nucleotides align to TRBD1. Looked up from germline, CDR1 is LGHDT and CDR2 is YNNKEL (reference sequence). J was trimmed by 7 bases and V by 4 bases; bases with no gene match: 8. CDR3 length: 15 residues. Here the CDR3 reads CASSPRTGRREKLFF. The CDR3 DNA follows: TGTGCCAGCAGCCCGAGGACAGGGAGGCGTGAAAAACTGTTTTTT.

This clonotype has a handful of counts. This sequence joins TRBV6-5 and TRBJ1-1, with D tentatively TRBD1 (6 bases). V was pared by 2 bases and J by 1 base, with 14 bases between. This CDR3 contains 16 residues. Germline CDR1 and CDR2: MNHEY and SVGAGI. The CDR3 region is CASSYRQGMRNTEAFF. The CDR3 region has the DNA TGTGCCAGCAGTTACCGCCAGGGGATGAGGAACACTGAAGCTTTCTTT.

This clonotype was detected only a few times. The genes are TRBV4-2 and TRBJ2-3; no firm D call. Trimming removed 1 base from V and 2 bases from J, with 10 bases in between. Germline CDR1 is LGHNA and CDR2 is YNFKEQ. The CDR3 totals 15 residues. The CDR3 DNA reads as TGTGCCAGCAGCCAAGGGCTGGGCCCCACAGATACGCAGTATTTT. As protein: CASSQGLGPTDTQYF.

The chain recombines TRBV5-1 with TRBJ1-1; D remains unclear. Deletions cut 1 base from V and 8 bases from J, with 12 bases between. This CDR3 has 13 residues. Germline lookup yields CDR1 SGHRS and CDR2 YFSETQ. The DNA of the CDR3 is TGCGCCAGCAGCTTGATAGCCCCAAAGGAAGCTTTCTTT. Encoded protein: CASSLIAPKEAFF. Complete variable domain (other parts from reference TRBV5-1 and TRBJ1-1): KAGVTQTPRYLIKTRGQQVTLSCSPISGHRSVSWYQQTPGQGLQFLFEYFSETQRNKGNFPGRFSGRQFSNSRSEMNVSTLELGDSALYLCASSLIAPKEAFFGQGTRLTVV.

This sequence joins TRBV27 and TRBJ2-2; 11 bases agree with TRBD1. The junction had 0 bases not matched to a gene; V was cut back by 2 bases and J by 1 base. Germline assignment: CDR1 MNHEY and CDR2 SMNVEV (reference sequence). CDR3 length: 16 amino acids. The DNA of the CDR3 is TGTGCCAGCAGTTTAGGGACAGGGGGGAACACCGGGGAGCTGTTTTTT. Translation: CASSLGTGGNTGELFF.

This clonotype was picked up a small number of times. The rearrangement uses TRBV28 and TRBJ1-6; TRBD1 matches at 7 bases. From germline, CDR1 is MDHEN and CDR2 SYDVKM. J was trimmed by 7 bases and V by 6 bases; bases with no gene match: 9. The CDR3 loop spans 15 amino acids. The CDR3 region has the DNA TGTGCCAGCAGCCCTCAAGGGGGCTTCAATTCACCCCTCCACTTT. Protein sequence: CASSPQGGFNSPLHF.

Remarks on this clonotype: The germline gene is not matched at one end of the junction; a read error may be the cause. The genes are TRBV10-3 and TRBJ2-1; 8 bases match TRBD1. Germline V gene data show CDR1 as ENHRY and CDR2 as SYGVKD. The CDR3 loop spans 15 amino acids. The CDR3 reads CAVRPGTGLEDEQFF. CDR3 sequence (DNA): TGTGCCGTCAGACCCGGGACAGGCCTTGAGGATGAGCAGTTCTTC.

J is TRBJ2-1 and V is TRBV3-1; TRBD2 matches at 12 bases. The CDR3 sequence is 16 residues long. V dropped 3 bases and J dropped 4; count of bases not matched to a gene: 4. The V gene's germline CDR1 is LGHDT and CDR2 YNNKEL (reference sequence). CDR3 sequence (DNA): TGTGCCAGCAGCCACCGACTAGCGGGGGAGTACAATGAGCAGTTCTTC. Translating gives CASSHRLAGEYNEQFF.

This rearrangement joins TRBV9 to TRBJ2-3, with D possibly called TRBD1 or TRBD2 (5 bases each). CDR3 length equals 14 residues. The germline gives CDR1 SGDLS, CDR2 YYNGEE. With 3 bases removed from V and 1 base from J, the gap between germline ends came to 9 bases. CDR3 residues: CASSDGGGTDTQYF. The DNA for the CDR3 is TGTGCCAGCAGCGATGGGGGAGGCACAGATACGCAGTATTTT.

This clonotype was found a few times. The chain joins TRBV7-6 to TRBJ1-1; D is possibly TRBD1 (5 bases). Trimming removed 5 bases at V and 8 bases at J, with 15 bases between. Germline-derived CDR1 and CDR2 are SGHVS and FNYEAQ. The CDR3 has 13 residues. The CDR3 reads CASSPGGVLEAFF. In DNA form, the CDR3 reads TGTGCCAGCAGCCCCGGAGGGGTTCTAGAAGCTTTCTTT.

The table lists this clonotype with a few counts. The chain links TRBV12-3 or TRBV12-4 to TRBJ1-6; D unresolved. V lost 8 bases to trimming and J lost 9 bases, with 20 bases between them. The CDR3 extends over 15 amino acids. The CDR3 sequence is CASPQREVFSSPLHF. The CDR3 nucleotides read TGTGCCAGCCCTCAAAGGGAAGTCTTTAGTTCACCCCTCCACTTT.

The chain has TRBV5-1 and TRBJ2-3; D perhaps matches TRBD2 (7 bases). Trimming removed 2 bases from V and 1 base from J, with 11 bases in between. CDR3 length: 15 amino acids. In germline, CDR1 is SGHRS, CDR2 YFSETQ. The chain's CDR3 is CASSFRGGGTDTQYF. The CDR3 region has the DNA TGCGCCAGCAGCTTTAGGGGGGGCGGCACAGATACGCAGTATTTT.

V gene TRBV9 combines with J gene TRBJ1-2; D gene uncertain. Germline V gene lookup returns CDR1 SGDLS and CDR2 YYNGEE. Deletions cut 4 bases from V and 4 bases from J, with 5 bases between. The CDR3 covers 11 residues. The CDR3 DNA is TGTGCCAGCAGCTTCGTCTATGGCTACACCTTC. Protein sequence: CASSFVYGYTF.

This clonotype was picked up a small number of times. This chain joins TRBV5-1 and TRBJ1-2, with 7 bases matching TRBD1. The trim removed 7 bases at V and 3 bases at J, leaving 6 bases unmatched. Per germline, CDR1 SGHRS and CDR2 YFSETQ. The CDR3 is 13 amino acids. The CDR3 DNA follows: TGCGCCAGCCGAGCTACAGGGGACTATGGCTACACCTTC. Translated, it gives CASRATGDYGYTF.

V gene TRBV5-1 combines with J gene TRBJ2-2, with D unresolved. The CDR3 sequence is 15 residues long. Looked up from germline, CDR1 is SGHRS and CDR2 is YFSETQ. Between the trimmed V and J ends, which lost 1 base and 3 bases, there was a span of 10 bases. The CDR3 is CASSLLRAYTGELFF. CDR3 nucleotide sequence: TGCGCCAGCAGCTTGCTAAGAGCCTACACCGGGGAGCTGTTTTTT.

The rearrangement uses TRBV7-3 and TRBJ2-3; no definite D call. Trimming shortened V by 4 bases and J by 5 bases, and 13 bases separated the two germline ends. In germline, CDR1 is SGHTA, CDR2 FQGTGA. The CDR3 consists of 14 residues. CDR3 protein: CASSSVEWGDTQYF. The CDR3 DNA reads TGTGCCAGCAGCTCGGTAGAGTGGGGAGATACGCAGTATTTT.

This clonotype appeared a few times. This chain connects TRBV4-1 to TRBJ1-2; no definite D call. Per germline, CDR1 MGHRA and CDR2 YSYEKL. The length of the CDR3 is 18 residues. V lost 4 bases and J 0 bases, leaving 21 bases between the germline ends. CDR3 DNA sequence: TGCGCCAGCAGCCCGCCTGGGATTTTCACCGAAACTAACTATGGCTACACCTTC. It specifies CASSPPGIFTETNYGYTF.

The CDR3 is CASSSRQPANEKLFF. The CDR3 DNA reads as TGTGCCAGCAGCTCCAGACAGCCTGCTAATGAAAAACTGTTTTTT. This chain links TRBV7-9 with TRBJ1-4, with a possible D match to TRBD1 (5 bases). V was pared by 4 bases and J by 3 bases, with 12 bases between. Germline V gives CDR1 SEHNR, CDR2 FQNEAQ (reference sequence). The CDR3 is made up of 15 amino acids.

Only a few counts were recorded for this clonotype. The CDR3 sequence: CAISAPDRGAYNEQFF. CDR3 nucleotides: TGTGCCATCAGCGCCCCGGACAGGGGCGCCTACAATGAGCAGTTCTTC. This chain links TRBV10-3 with TRBJ2-1; 9 bases are a match to TRBD1. The CDR3 is made up of 16 amino acids. J gave up 2 bases and V 6 bases, and 8 bases lay outside the gene matches. The germline V gene has CDR1 ENHRY and CDR2 SYGVKD.

This chain connects TRBV6-6 to TRBJ1-5; the D is unclear. This CDR3 spans 15 amino acids. Per germline, CDR1 MNHNY and CDR2 SVGAGI (reference sequence). V lost 6 bases and J 3 bases, leaving 15 bases between the germline ends. CDR3 residues: CASRRRAQNNQPQHF. The CDR3 DNA reads TGTGCCAGCAGACGGCGTGCACAGAACAATCAGCCCCAGCATTTT.

The J gene is TRBJ1-1, the V gene TRBV2; D ambiguous. This CDR3 comprises 14 residues. V dropped 1 base and J dropped 0 bases, with 6 bases sitting between them. Germline CDR1 is SNHLY and CDR2 is FYNNEI. This chain's CDR3 is CASSEGQMNTEAFF. The DNA of the CDR3 is TGTGCCAGCAGTGAAGGTCAGATGAACACTGAAGCTTTCTTT.